The T cell receptor (beta chain) under discussion was sequenced for a study of cytomegalovirus exposure and HLA in healthy donors. For the study at large: When 398 donors were genotyped, about 81% of them were found to fall in the Caucasian-associated ancestry cluster. Study findings and constraints: TCR beta sequences reportedly predicted the HLA-A and HLA-B alleles of most subjects accurately. It was fewer than 200 TCR beta chains that were listed as cytomegalovirus-associated. Both high specificity and high sensitivity reportedly marked the classifier's diagnosis of cytomegalovirus status.

The V gene lost 1 base and the J gene lost 2 bases, with 6 bases spanning the gap. This CDR3 is 14 amino acids long. Germline CDR1 is LNHDA and CDR2 is SQIVND (reference sequence). Note on this clone: Its cognate antigen is unknown.

Vbeta (60) and Jbeta (13) primers were used in the PCR. The protocol was immunoSEQ multiplex PCR, while the TCRdb copy is restricted to in-frame clones and leaves out a portion. The table lists fewer than 120,000 clones, 75% to 90% of them singletons, with 1.5% to 2% in the top ten. What was sequenced was PBMCs. This TCR derives from a man aged 40-49 years in good health and CMV-seronegative. The chain has TRBV19 and TRBJ1-5; D call uncertain. CDR3 residues: CASSIVRGNQPQHF. The CDR3 coding sequence is TGTGCCAGTAGTATAGTGAGGGGCAATCAGCCCCAGCATTTT.